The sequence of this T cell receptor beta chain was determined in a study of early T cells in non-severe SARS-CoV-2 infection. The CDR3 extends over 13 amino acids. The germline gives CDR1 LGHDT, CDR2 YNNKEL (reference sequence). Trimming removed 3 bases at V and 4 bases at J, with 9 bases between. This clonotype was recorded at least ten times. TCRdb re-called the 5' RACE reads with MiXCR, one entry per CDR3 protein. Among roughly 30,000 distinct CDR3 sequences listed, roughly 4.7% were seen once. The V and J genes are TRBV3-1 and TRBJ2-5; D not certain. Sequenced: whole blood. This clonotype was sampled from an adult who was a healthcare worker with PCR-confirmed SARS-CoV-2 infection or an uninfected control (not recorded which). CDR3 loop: CASSQTSGETQYF. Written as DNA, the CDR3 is TGTGCCAGCAGCCAGACGTCGGGAGAGACCCAGTACTTC.